The 5 T cell receptor beta chains presented below share a single source sample, sequenced in a study of cytomegalovirus exposure and HLA in healthy donors. PCR primers comprised 60 Vbeta and 13 Jbeta primers. Assay used: immunoSEQ multiplex PCR; TCRdb lists only in-frame clones, some missing. Altogether about 130,000 clones are present, about 80% being singletons, with the ten largest covering around 10%. The sample was PBMCs. These receptor sequences come from a man younger than 40 in good health and CMV-seropositive.

The chain uses TRBV29-1 and TRBJ1-3; the D gene is possibly TRBD1 (5 bases). Germline lookup yields CDR1 SQVTM and CDR2 ANQGSEA. Trimming cost V 1 base and J 0 bases, with 13 bases left between them. CDR3 size: 16 residues. The CDR3 region has the DNA TGCAGCGTTGAAGGGCAGGGCTTAGACTCTGGAAACACCATATATTTT. It encodes CSVEGQGLDSGNTIYF.

CDR3 sequence: CASSGARAGEKLFF. In DNA, the CDR3 is TGTGCCAGCTCAGGGGCCAGGGCTGGTGAAAAACTGTTTTTT. The chain joins TRBV18 to TRBJ1-4; D may be TRBD1 (5 bases). This CDR3 is 14 amino acids long. CDR1 is KGHSH, CDR2 LQKENI, per germline. Between the trimmed V and J ends, which lost 5 bases and 7 bases, there was a span of 14 bases.

The gene calls are TRBV6-1 and TRBJ1-5; 9 nucleotides match TRBD1. From germline, CDR1 is MNHNS and CDR2 SASEGT. Losses at the gene ends were 6 bases for V and 5 bases for J; bases not matched to a gene: 5. This CDR3 contains 14 residues. DNA of the CDR3: TGTGCCAGCAGATACAGGGGGCGCGATCAGCCCCAGCATTTT. It yields the protein CASRYRGRDQPQHF.

The V and J genes are TRBV7-3 and TRBJ2-3; TRBD2 is a possible D gene (5 bases). Trimming stripped 4 bases from V and 2 bases from J, with 10 bases between. The germline V gene encodes CDR1 SGHTA and CDR2 FQGTGA. The length of the CDR3 is 14 residues. The CDR3 here is CASSWTAYTDTQYF. The CDR3 coding sequence is TGTGCCAGCAGCTGGACTGCATACACAGATACGCAGTATTTT.

The V gene is TRBV7-2, the J gene TRBJ1-5, with 9 positions matching TRBD1. The CDR3 has 15 residues. CDR1 is SGHTA, CDR2 FQGNSA, per germline. The trim removed 1 base at V and 6 bases at J, leaving 4 bases unmatched. The CDR3 reads CASSLVSQGAQPQHF. The CDR3 DNA reads TGTGCCAGCAGCTTAGTGTCACAGGGGGCTCAGCCCCAGCATTTT.